The 14 T cell receptor beta chains listed next were all sequenced from one sample in a study of blood T cells in healthy people across ages. Alongside a J-beta primer mix, a sample-barcoded 5' primer served in a second PCR lasting roughly 7 to 11 cycles. A single record per CDR3 protein comes from TCRdb applying MiXCR to the 5' RACE reads. The table records roughly 500,000 distinct CDR3 sequences, 27% of them present only once. The sequencing sample was made of blood. The source of these receptors is a woman in her sixties or seventies in good health.

In this sample, this clonotype turned up many times. The chain employs TRBV2 and TRBJ2-5; D gene uncertain. The end of the DNA is better explained by TRBJ2-7, so the J call may be wrong. This CDR3 is built from 12 residues. Germline V gives CDR1 SNHLY, CDR2 FYNNEI. The CDR3 sequence is CASSEAGYEQYF. CDR3 bases: TGTGCCAGCAGTGAAGCGGGCTACGAGCAGTACTTC.

V gene TRBV7-8 combines with J gene TRBJ2-2; D perhaps matches TRBD1 (5 bases). CDR3 size: 15 residues. Trimming left V 5 bases short and J 0 bases short, with 10 bases between. Germline-derived CDR1 and CDR2 are SGHVS and FQNEAQ. The CDR3 sequence: CASSRTNTNTGELFF. The CDR3, as DNA: TGTGCCAGCAGCAGGACAAACACGAACACCGGGGAGCTGTTTTTT.

The rearrangement joins TRBV24-1 to TRBJ2-2, with TRBD1 matching 7 bases. V shed 5 bases and J 10 bases; nucleotides not matched to a gene: 15. Germline CDR1 KGHDR, CDR2 SFDVKD. The CDR3 runs to 16 residues. Written as DNA, the CDR3 is TGTGCCACCAGTGGGACAGGAAACGTCGGAGATACGGAGCTGTTTTTT. It codes for CATSGTGNVGDTELFF.

This clonotype was seen only a few times. The rearrangement links TRBV2 to TRBJ1-4, with unresolved D. Germline loops: CDR1 SNHLY, CDR2 FYNNEI. Trimming removed 2 bases at V and 0 bases at J, with 13 bases between. The CDR3 runs 17 residues. The CDR3 reads CASSENGGQPTNEKLFF. The CDR3 DNA sequence: TGTGCCAGCAGTGAAAATGGCGGGCAGCCAACTAATGAAAAACTGTTTTTT.

This chain links TRBV20-1 with TRBJ1-6; the match to TRBD1 covers 7 bases. V lost 5 bases to trimming and J lost 7 bases; unmatched junction nucleotides: 8. The CDR3 has 14 amino acids. In germline, CDR1 is DFQATT, CDR2 SNEGSKA (reference sequence). The CDR3 nucleotides read TGCAGTGCTCAACAGGGGACTCGGAATTCACCCCTCCACTTT. Amino acids: CSAQQGTRNSPLHF.

A few counts support this clonotype. This chain uses TRBV29-1 with TRBJ1-1; unclear D gene. The germline gives CDR1 SQVTM, CDR2 ANQGSEA. V dropped 6 bases and J dropped 9 bases, with 14 bases sitting between them. There are 11 residues in the CDR3. CDR3 sequence: CSVMTSGQAFF. Written as DNA, the CDR3 is TGCAGCGTAATGACTTCCGGCCAAGCTTTCTTT. The full variable domain, rest sourced from reference TRBV29-1 and TRBJ1-1, is SAVISQKPSRDICQRGTSLTIQCQVDSQVTMMFWYRQQPGQSLTLIATANQGSEATYESGFVIDKFPISRPNLTFSTLTVSNMSPEDSSIYLCSVMTSGQAFFGQGTRLTVV.

The chain joins TRBV4-3 to TRBJ2-6, with D possibly TRBD2 on 6 matching bases. The CDR3 runs 17 residues. The germline CDR1 and CDR2 sequences are LGHNA and YSLEER. Trimming cost V 3 bases and J 4 bases, with 16 bases left between them. CDR3 loop: CASSHLGGAAGANVLTF. In DNA form, the CDR3 reads TGCGCCAGCAGCCACCTGGGGGGAGCAGCCGGGGCCAACGTCCTGACTTTC.

The rearrangement uses TRBV29-1 and TRBJ2-1; TRBD2 matches 10 bases. The CDR3 consists of 15 residues. V shed 7 bases, J shed 0 bases, and the junction held 6 bases outside the gene matches. Per the germline V gene, CDR1 is SQVTM and CDR2 is ANQGSEA. The CDR3 loop reads CSAYSGRTSYNEQFF. For the CDR3, the DNA is TGCAGCGCCTATAGCGGGAGGACCTCCTACAATGAGCAGTTCTTC.

Comments on this clonotype: With a much larger clone just one base away, this may be a read error. This chain joins TRBV6-5 and TRBJ1-2, with D uncertain. The CDR3 has 15 amino acids. Germline CDR1 is MNHEY and CDR2 is SVGAGI. The CDR3: CVSSYLQAGSYGYTF. The CDR3, as DNA: TGTGTCAGCAGTTACTTGCAGGCGGGTAGCTATGGCTACACCTTC.

The rearrangement uses TRBV20-1 and TRBJ1-4; D remains ambiguous. This CDR3 has 14 residues. Germline V lookup: CDR1 DFQATT, CDR2 SNEGSKA (reference sequence). Trimming left V 0 bases short and J 5 bases short, with 10 bases between. CDR3 sequence (DNA): TGCAGTGCTAGAGAGGGGAATTACAATGAAAAACTGTTTTTT. It specifies CSAREGNYNEKLFF.

This clonotype was seen a single time. This chain connects TRBV12-3 or TRBV12-4 to TRBJ2-3, with TRBD2 as a possible D gene (5 bases). Trimming shortened V by 4 bases and J by 10 bases, and 9 bases separated the two germline ends. CDR3 size: 11 residues. The DNA of the CDR3 is TGTGCCAGCAGTTCAGCGGCGGCGCAGTATTTT. Its translation is CASSSAAAQYF.

The gene calls are TRBV5-1 and TRBJ2-5; the D gene is possibly TRBD2 (5 bases). The end of the DNA is better explained by TRBJ2-7, so the J call may be wrong. The CDR3 is made up of 13 amino acids. From germline, CDR1 is SGHRS and CDR2 YFSETQ. The CDR3, as DNA: TGCGCCAGCAGCTCAAGCGGTTTCTACGAGCAGTACTTC. Translation: CASSSSGFYEQYF.

The rearrangement links TRBV6-5 to TRBJ2-7; weak D call: TRBD1 (6 bases). Germline V lookup: CDR1 MNHEY, CDR2 SVGAGI. This CDR3 is built from 15 residues. V was pared by 6 bases and J by 12 bases, with 27 bases between. In nucleotides, the CDR3 is TGTGCCAGCAGGGGACAAGGGGGAACGACCGTCGGTGCGTACTTC. As protein: CASRGQGGTTVGAYF.

The rearrangement uses TRBV18 and TRBJ1-5; weak D call: TRBD1 (5 bases). CDR1 KGHSH and CDR2 LQKENI come from the germline V gene. The V and J ends lost 0 bases and 6 bases respectively, with 12 bases between them. This CDR3 has 15 amino acids. The CDR3 nucleotides are TGTGCCAGCTCACCACCTACTGCGAGGGGTCAGCCCCAGCATTTT. Residues: CASSPPTARGQPQHF.